The clone carrying this T cell receptor beta chain was picked up many times. The participants were between roughly 18 and 100 years old and came from under 25 US areas. Clinical history reported by participants formed the basis on which cohorts were assigned. The CDR3 spans 16 residues. TCRdb keeps only in-frame clones here, not all; method: immunoSEQ multiplex PCR. The sample holds about 220,000 clones, about 79% seen once. The sample belongs to a study of blood T cell repertoires in COVID-19. Study overall: T cells, B-cell-depleted T cells, or PBMCs provided the cDNA or gDNA that served as material.

The receptor's source is a woman in her fifties or sixties who had recovered from COVID-19. The rearrangement links TRBV21-1 to TRBJ2-1; the D call of TRBD2 is as the table states it, not checked on the DNA. TRBV21-1 is a pseudogene segment. Sequenced material: PBMCs or T cells enriched from blood (not recorded which). CDR3 sequence: CASSKGEGSSYNEQFF. The DNA of the CDR3 is TGTGCCAGCAGCAAAGGAGAAGGGAGCTCCTACAATGAGCAGTTCTTC.